This entry lists 25 T cell receptor beta chains sequenced from one sample in a study of blood T cell repertoires in COVID-19. Profiled with immunoSEQ multiplex PCR; TCRdb holds only in-frame clones, not every one. The table shows about 390,000 clones, with around nine tenths occurring only once. Sequenced material: PBMCs or T cells enriched from blood (not recorded which). These receptors came from a woman aged 50 to 60 who had recovered from COVID-19.

The chain couples TRBV2 to TRBJ1-6; 7 nucleotides line up with TRBD1. Trimming at V came to 5 bases and at J to 9 bases, leaving 13 bases not matched to a gene. The CDR3 extends over 16 amino acids. In germline, CDR1 is SNHLY, CDR2 FYNNEI. CDR3 DNA: TGTGCCAGCAGTTCGAGATCCACAGGGGTTGGTTCACCCCTCCACTTT. Translating it yields CASSSRSTGVGSPLHF.

The V gene is TRBV6-5, the J gene TRBJ1-1, with a possible D match to TRBD1 (6 bases). V lost 6 bases and J 11 bases, leaving 19 bases between the germline ends. The CDR3 extends over 13 amino acids. The germline V gene has CDR1 MNHEY and CDR2 SVGAGI. Here the CDR3 reads CASSAGWEGEAFF. CDR3 nucleotides: TGTGCCAGCAGCGCCGGTTGGGAGGGGGAGGCTTTCTTT.

The sample holds one count of this clone. The J gene is TRBJ1-3, the V gene TRBV2, with 8 bases lining up with TRBD1. The CDR3 consists of 16 residues. Germline trimming cut 5 bases from V and 2 bases from J; bases unmatched to any gene: 8. Germline V gene sequence: CDR1 SNHLY, CDR2 FYNNEI. CDR3 sequence: CASSPRTGITGNTIYF. CDR3 coding DNA: TGTGCCAGCAGTCCGAGGACAGGGATTACTGGAAACACCATATATTTT.

The genes are TRBV7-2 and TRBJ2-5; D uncertain. V lost 0 bases and J 2 bases, leaving 7 bases between the germline ends. The CDR3 runs 14 residues. CDR1 is SGHTA, CDR2 FQGNSA, per germline. The CDR3 DNA follows: TGTGCCAGCAGCTTAGCGACGACTCAAGAGACCCAGTACTTC. Protein: CASSLATTQETQYF.

This rearrangement joins TRBV5-1 to TRBJ2-1; a possible D gene is TRBD1 (6 bases). CDR1 is SGHRS, CDR2 YFSETQ, per germline. Trimming removed 4 bases from V and 2 bases from J, with 13 bases in between. This CDR3 is built from 15 residues. This CDR3 is CASSQGLQAYNEQFF. Written as DNA, the CDR3 is TGCGCCAGCAGCCAGGGGTTACAAGCCTACAATGAGCAGTTCTTC.

CDR3 in amino acids: CASSLAGAAYEQYF. DNA for the CDR3: TGTGCCAGCAGCTTAGCAGGGGCGGCGTACGAGCAGTACTTC. The V call is TRBV7-8, the J call TRBJ2-7; possibly TRBD1 for D (5 bases). This CDR3 has 14 amino acids. V shed 0 bases and J shed 4 bases, with 10 bases lying between them. From germline, CDR1 is SGHVS and CDR2 FQNEAQ.

The genes are TRBV3-1 (or the pseudogene TRBV3-2) and TRBJ2-5; the D gene is possibly TRBD2 (6 bases). CDR1 and CDR2 (germline): LGHDT, YNNKEL (reference sequence). V shed 0 bases and J shed 5 bases, with 13 bases lying between them. CDR3 length: 15 amino acids. CDR3 sequence reads: CASSQDYRRGETQYF. CDR3 bases: TGTGCCAGCAGCCAAGATTACCGTCGGGGGGAGACCCAGTACTTC.

The rearrangement uses TRBV28 and TRBJ2-6; possibly TRBD1 for D (6 bases). Germline CDR1 MDHEN, CDR2 SYDVKM. V lost 8 bases and J 3 bases, leaving 32 bases between the germline ends. CDR3 length: 21 amino acids. The CDR3 sequence: CASGRGSSEYAKLIGANVLTF. The CDR3 nucleotides read TGTGCCAGCGGCAGGGGCAGCTCCGAATACGCTAAACTAATTGGGGCCAACGTCCTGACTTTC.

This clone was seen a handful of times. The J gene is TRBJ2-7, the V gene TRBV6-5; 8 positions agree with TRBD1. V shed 6 bases, J shed 8 bases, and the junction held 6 bases outside the gene matches. The CDR3 loop spans 12 amino acids. Germline V gene data show CDR1 as MNHEY and CDR2 as SVGAGI. The CDR3 reads CASSRDRLQQYF. In DNA, the CDR3 is TGTGCCAGCAGCAGGGACAGGCTACAGCAGTACTTC.

The chain combines TRBV6-5 with TRBJ1-5; tentatively, D is TRBD1 (5 bases). Germline CDR1 is MNHEY and CDR2 is SVGAGI. CDR3 length: 15 amino acids. The V gene lost 5 bases and the J gene lost 4 bases, with 15 bases spanning the gap. This CDR3 reads CASSPIGGVNQPQHF. The CDR3 nucleotides read TGTGCCAGCAGTCCGATCGGGGGGGTGAATCAGCCCCAGCATTTT.

The rearrangement links TRBV4-2 to TRBJ1-4; D may be TRBD1 (5 bases). The CDR3 sequence is 19 residues long. Germline V lookup: CDR1 LGHNA, CDR2 YNFKEQ. Trimming shortened V by 3 bases and J by 8 bases, and 28 bases separated the two germline ends. The DNA for the CDR3 is TGTGCCAGCAGCCATGATAAGCGGGGCAGGACGGGGGTAAGGGAAAAACTGTTTTTT. Its protein product is CASSHDKRGRTGVREKLFF.

This rearrangement joins TRBV3-1 (or the pseudogene TRBV3-2) to TRBJ1-2; 10 positions agree with TRBD1. The V gene's germline CDR1 is LGHDT and CDR2 YNNKEL (reference sequence). V shed 3 bases and J 1 base; nucleotides not matched to a gene: 2. The length of the CDR3 is 15 residues. The CDR3 DNA sequence: TGTGCCAGCAGCCAGGGACAGGGGAGTAACTATGGCTACACCTTC. Its translation: CASSQGQGSNYGYTF.

The chain couples TRBV28 to TRBJ1-2; a possible D gene is TRBD1 (6 bases). Germline assignment: CDR1 MDHEN and CDR2 SYDVKM. Trimming took off 3 bases at V and 4 bases at J, with 15 bases between the two ends. This CDR3 has 15 amino acids. CDR3 loop: CASSFGGAGSYGYTF. In nucleotides, the CDR3 is TGTGCCAGCAGTTTTGGGGGGGCGGGTTCCTATGGCTACACCTTC.

In its sample, this clone was seen once. This chain joins TRBV4-1 and TRBJ1-2; weak D call: TRBD1 (5 bases). Germline V CDR1 and CDR2: MGHRA, YSYEKL. V lost 0 bases, J lost 4 bases, and 12 bases lay in between. This CDR3 region has 15 residues. The CDR3 here is CASSQDGARAYGYTF. DNA of the CDR3: TGCGCCAGCAGCCAAGATGGGGCCAGGGCCTATGGCTACACCTTC.

The V and J genes are TRBV2 and TRBJ1-6; 7 bases line up with TRBD1. V shed 6 bases, J shed 7 bases, and the junction held 12 bases outside the gene matches. The germline V gene has CDR1 SNHLY and CDR2 FYNNEI. This CDR3 has 16 residues. The DNA for the CDR3 is TGTGCCAGCAGCCCCGAGAGGGGGCTGGGAAATTCACCCCTCCACTTT. This encodes CASSPERGLGNSPLHF.

The chain uses TRBV18 and TRBJ1-4, with unresolved D. Germline-derived CDR1 and CDR2 are KGHSH and LQKENI. The CDR3 spans 12 residues. Trimming shortened V by 3 bases and J by 5 bases, and 4 bases separated the two germline ends. CDR3 nucleotides: TGTGCCAGCTCACCCGGGAATGAAAAACTGTTTTTT. This encodes CASSPGNEKLFF.

The chain links TRBV4-3 to TRBJ2-1; D might be TRBD2 (5 bases). Germline-derived CDR1 and CDR2 are LGHNA and YSLEER. Deletions cut 4 bases from V and 4 bases from J, with 17 bases between. The CDR3 length is 16 residues. CDR3 amino acids: CASSPTAGQTYNEQFF. The CDR3 DNA reads as TGCGCCAGCAGCCCGACGGCGGGCCAGACGTACAATGAGCAGTTCTTC.

The rearrangement links TRBV5-1 to TRBJ1-4; TRBD1 matches at 7 bases. CDR3 length equals 14 residues. J gave up 3 bases and V 4 bases, and 3 bases lay outside the gene matches. The V gene's germline CDR1 is SGHRS and CDR2 YFSETQ. The DNA of the CDR3 is TGCGCCAGCAGCACCGGGACAGCTAATGAAAAACTGTTTTTT. Translating it yields CASSTGTANEKLFF.

This chain joins TRBV6-5 and TRBJ1-1; TRBD1 might be the D (5 bases). V gave up 0 bases and J gave up 6 bases, with 17 bases separating them. CDR1 is MNHEY and CDR2 is SVGAGI in the germline V gene. The CDR3 sequence is 16 residues long. The DNA for the CDR3 is TGTGCCAGCAGTTACTCACCATTCGGGGGGGGACCTGAAGCTTTCTTT. As protein: CASSYSPFGGGPEAFF.

V is TRBV10-3 and J is TRBJ2-5; 13 bases match TRBD2. The junction had 3 bases not matched to a gene; V was cut back by 6 bases and J by 5 bases. Germline-derived CDR1 and CDR2 are ENHRY and SYGVKD. The CDR3 has 14 residues. The CDR3 sequence is CAISLTSGGETQYF. In nucleotides, the CDR3 is TGTGCCATCAGCCTGACTAGCGGGGGGGAGACCCAGTACTTC.

The chain has TRBV19 and TRBJ1-6; D might be TRBD1 (6 bases). Germline V gives CDR1 LNHDA, CDR2 SQIVND (reference sequence). V lost 2 bases and J lost 5, with 13 bases in between. The CDR3 loop spans 16 amino acids. CDR3 amino acids: CASSIWGGRNNSPLHF. As DNA, the CDR3 is TGTGCCAGTAGTATATGGGGGGGCCGCAATAATTCACCCCTCCACTTT.

The chain joins TRBV10-3 to TRBJ2-5, with 9 nucleotides matching TRBD2. Trimming removed 9 bases from V and 3 bases from J; junction bases left unmatched: 8. The germline V gene has CDR1 ENHRY and CDR2 SYGVKD. This CDR3 spans 14 amino acids. The CDR3 here is CAISRGGAEETQYF. DNA of the CDR3: TGTGCCATTAGTCGCGGGGGGGCCGAAGAGACCCAGTACTTC.

The rearrangement links TRBV24-1 to TRBJ2-2, with a possible D match to TRBD2 (5 bases). Germline-derived CDR1 and CDR2 are KGHDR and SFDVKD. V was clipped by 4 bases and J by 5 bases, with 16 bases between them. This CDR3 region has 16 residues. CDR3 DNA sequence: TGTGCCACCAGTGAACCCGACCGAAGGGAGACCGGGGAGCTGTTTTTT. Encoded protein: CATSEPDRRETGELFF.

This chain uses TRBV6-2 or TRBV6-3 with TRBJ2-1; 12 nucleotides align to TRBD2. The CDR3 length is 15 residues. CDR1 and CDR2 from the germline V gene are MNHEY and SVGEGT. V lost 6 bases to trimming and J lost 7 bases; unmatched junction nucleotides: 7. For the CDR3, the DNA is TGTGCCAGCAGCCAACCTAGCGGGGGGGGGAATGAGCAGTTCTTC. Amino acid sequence: CASSQPSGGGNEQFF.

The CDR3 reads CAISATSGEQYF. The CDR3 nucleotides read TGTGCCATCAGTGCGACTAGCGGCGAGCAGTACTTC. The V gene is TRBV10-3, the J gene TRBJ2-7; TRBD2 agrees at 9 bases. J gave up 6 bases and V 4 bases, and 1 base lay outside the gene matches. CDR3 size: 12 residues. The germline V gene has CDR1 ENHRY and CDR2 SYGVKD.